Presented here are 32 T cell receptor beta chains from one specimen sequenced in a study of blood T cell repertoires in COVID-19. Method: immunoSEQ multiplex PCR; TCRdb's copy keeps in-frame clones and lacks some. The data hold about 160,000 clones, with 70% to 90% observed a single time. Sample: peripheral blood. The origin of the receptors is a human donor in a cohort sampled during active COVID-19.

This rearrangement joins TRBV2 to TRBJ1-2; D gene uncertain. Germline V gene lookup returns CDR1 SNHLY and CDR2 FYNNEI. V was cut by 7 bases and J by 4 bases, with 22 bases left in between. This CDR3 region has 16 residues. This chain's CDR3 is CASILWAGPGSYGYTF. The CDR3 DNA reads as TGTGCCAGCATCCTATGGGCAGGCCCCGGGAGCTATGGCTACACCTTC.

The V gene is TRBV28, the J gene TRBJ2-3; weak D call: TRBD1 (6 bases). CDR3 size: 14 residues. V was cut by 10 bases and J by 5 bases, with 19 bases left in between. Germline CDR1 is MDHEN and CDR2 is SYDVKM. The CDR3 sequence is CAIQTNRARDTQYF. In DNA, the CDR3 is TGTGCCATCCAAACCAACAGGGCGAGAGATACGCAGTATTTT.

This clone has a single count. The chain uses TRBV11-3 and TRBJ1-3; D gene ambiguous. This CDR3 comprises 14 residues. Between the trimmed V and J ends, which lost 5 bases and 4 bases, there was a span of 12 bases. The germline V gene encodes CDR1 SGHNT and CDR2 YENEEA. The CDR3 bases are TGTGCCAGCAGCCGGGGAGGAGAGGGAAACACCATATATTTT. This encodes CASSRGGEGNTIYF.

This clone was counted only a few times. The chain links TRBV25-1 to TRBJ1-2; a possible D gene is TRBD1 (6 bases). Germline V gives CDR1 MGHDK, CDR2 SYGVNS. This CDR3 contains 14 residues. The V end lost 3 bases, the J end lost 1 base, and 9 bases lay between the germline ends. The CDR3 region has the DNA TGTGCCAGCAGTGACAGGGGAAATAACTATGGCTACACCTTC. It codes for CASSDRGNNYGYTF.

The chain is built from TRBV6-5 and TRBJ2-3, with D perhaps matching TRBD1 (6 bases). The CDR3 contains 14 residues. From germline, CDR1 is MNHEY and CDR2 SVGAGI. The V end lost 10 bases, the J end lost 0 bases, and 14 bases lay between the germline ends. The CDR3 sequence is CATRWDTSTDTQYF. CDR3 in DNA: TGTGCCACCCGTTGGGACACCAGCACAGATACGCAGTATTTT.

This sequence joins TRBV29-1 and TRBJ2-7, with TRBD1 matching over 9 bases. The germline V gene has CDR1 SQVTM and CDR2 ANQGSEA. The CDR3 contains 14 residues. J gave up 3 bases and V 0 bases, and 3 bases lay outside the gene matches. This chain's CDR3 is CSVEDTGQGYEQYF. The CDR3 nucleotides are TGCAGCGTTGAAGACACGGGACAGGGCTACGAGCAGTACTTC.

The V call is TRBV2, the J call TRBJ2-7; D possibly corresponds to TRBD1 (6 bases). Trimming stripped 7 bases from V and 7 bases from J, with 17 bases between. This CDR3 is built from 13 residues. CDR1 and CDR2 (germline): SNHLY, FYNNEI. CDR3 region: CASNPQGSREQYF. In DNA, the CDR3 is TGTGCCAGCAACCCACAGGGATCTCGAGAGCAGTACTTC.

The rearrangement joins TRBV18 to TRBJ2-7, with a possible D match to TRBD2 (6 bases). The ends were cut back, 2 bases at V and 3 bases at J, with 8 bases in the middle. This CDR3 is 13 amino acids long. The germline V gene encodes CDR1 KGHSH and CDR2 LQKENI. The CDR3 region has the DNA TGTGCCAGCTCACCAACTAGCAGCTACGAGCAGTACTTC. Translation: CASSPTSSYEQYF.

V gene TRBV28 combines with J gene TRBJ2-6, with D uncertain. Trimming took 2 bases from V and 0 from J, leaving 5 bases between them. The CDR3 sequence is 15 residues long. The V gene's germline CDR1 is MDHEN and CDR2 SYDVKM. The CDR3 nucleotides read TGTGCCAGCAGTTTACGCGGCTCTGGGGCCAACGTCCTGACTTTC. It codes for CASSLRGSGANVLTF.

CDR3 in amino acids: CASSIRVTGELFF. For the CDR3, the DNA is TGTGCCAGTAGTATCAGGGTCACCGGGGAGCTGTTTTTT. The chain has TRBV19 and TRBJ2-2; possible D gene TRBD1, 5 bases. The germline CDR1 and CDR2 sequences are LNHDA and SQIVND (reference sequence). The CDR3 sequence is 13 residues long. V was shortened by 3 bases and J by 4 bases, with 6 bases between the two germline ends.

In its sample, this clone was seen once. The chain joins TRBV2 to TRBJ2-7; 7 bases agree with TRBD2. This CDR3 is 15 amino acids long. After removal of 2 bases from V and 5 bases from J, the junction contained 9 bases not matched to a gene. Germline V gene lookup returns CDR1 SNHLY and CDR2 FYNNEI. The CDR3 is CASSERRLASDEQYF. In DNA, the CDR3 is TGTGCCAGCAGTGAAAGGCGACTAGCATCGGACGAGCAGTACTTC.

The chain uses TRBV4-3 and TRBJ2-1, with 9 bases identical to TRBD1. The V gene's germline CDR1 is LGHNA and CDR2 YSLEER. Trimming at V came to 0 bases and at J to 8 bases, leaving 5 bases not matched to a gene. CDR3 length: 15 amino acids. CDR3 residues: CASSQEWTGEDEQFF. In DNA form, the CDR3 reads TGCGCCAGCAGCCAAGAATGGACAGGGGAAGATGAGCAGTTCTTC.

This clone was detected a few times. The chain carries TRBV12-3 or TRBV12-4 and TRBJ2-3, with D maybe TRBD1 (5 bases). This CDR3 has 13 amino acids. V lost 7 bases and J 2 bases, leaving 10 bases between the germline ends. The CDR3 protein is CASTTGNTDTQYF. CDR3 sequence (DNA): TGTGCCAGCACCACAGGCAACACAGATACGCAGTATTTT.

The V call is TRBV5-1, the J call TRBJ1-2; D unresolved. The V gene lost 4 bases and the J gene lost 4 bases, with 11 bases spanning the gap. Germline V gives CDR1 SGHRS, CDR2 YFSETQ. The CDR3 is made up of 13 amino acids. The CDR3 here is CASSSDTIYGYTF. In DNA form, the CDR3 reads TGCGCCAGCAGCAGTGACACGATCTATGGCTACACCTTC.

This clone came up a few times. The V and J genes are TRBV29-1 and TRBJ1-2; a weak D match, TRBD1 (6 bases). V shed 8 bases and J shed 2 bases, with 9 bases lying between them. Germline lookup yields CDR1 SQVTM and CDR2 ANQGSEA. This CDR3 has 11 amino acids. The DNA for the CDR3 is TGCAGCACGGGACAAAACTATGGCTACACCTTC. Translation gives CSTGQNYGYTF.

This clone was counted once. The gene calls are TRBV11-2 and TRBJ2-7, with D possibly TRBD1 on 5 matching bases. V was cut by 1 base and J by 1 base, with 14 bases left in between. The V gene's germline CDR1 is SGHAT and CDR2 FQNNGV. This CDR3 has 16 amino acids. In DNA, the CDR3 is TGTGCCAGCAGCTTAGGGGTCGGACATTTATCCTACGAGCAGTACTTC. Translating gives CASSLGVGHLSYEQYF.

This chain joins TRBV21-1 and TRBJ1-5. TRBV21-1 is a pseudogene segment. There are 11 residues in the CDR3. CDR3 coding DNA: TGTGCCAGCAGCAACTGGCCCCGGGAGCATTTT. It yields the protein CASSNWPREHF.

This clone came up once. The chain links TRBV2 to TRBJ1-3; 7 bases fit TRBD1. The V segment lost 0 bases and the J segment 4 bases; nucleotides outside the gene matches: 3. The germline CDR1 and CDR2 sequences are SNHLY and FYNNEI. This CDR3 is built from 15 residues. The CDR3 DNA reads TGTGCCAGCAGTGAAGCAGGGGGCGTGGGAAACACCATATATTTT. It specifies CASSEAGGVGNTIYF.

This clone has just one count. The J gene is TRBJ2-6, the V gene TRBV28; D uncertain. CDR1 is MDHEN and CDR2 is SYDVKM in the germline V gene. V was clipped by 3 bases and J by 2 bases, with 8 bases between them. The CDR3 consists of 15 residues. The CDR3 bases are TGTGCCAGCAGTTTGTTGAGGCCTGGGGCCAACGTCCTGACTTTC. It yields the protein CASSLLRPGANVLTF.

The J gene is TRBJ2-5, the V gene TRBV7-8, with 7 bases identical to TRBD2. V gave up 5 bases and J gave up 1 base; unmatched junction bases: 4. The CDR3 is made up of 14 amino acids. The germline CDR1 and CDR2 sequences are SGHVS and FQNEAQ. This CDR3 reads CASSHGTTQETQYF. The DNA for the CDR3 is TGTGCCAGCAGCCACGGGACTACCCAAGAGACCCAGTACTTC.

For the CDR3, the DNA is TGTGCCAGCAGCTCATCCGGGACTAGCGGGAGCTATGAGCAGTTCTTC. Its protein product is CASSSSGTSGSYEQFF. This chain joins TRBV7-9 and TRBJ2-1; 14 bases match TRBD2. Germline V CDR1 and CDR2: SEHNR, FQNEAQ (reference sequence). The CDR3 runs to 16 residues. Trimming took 4 bases from V and 8 from J; bases not matched to a gene: 7.

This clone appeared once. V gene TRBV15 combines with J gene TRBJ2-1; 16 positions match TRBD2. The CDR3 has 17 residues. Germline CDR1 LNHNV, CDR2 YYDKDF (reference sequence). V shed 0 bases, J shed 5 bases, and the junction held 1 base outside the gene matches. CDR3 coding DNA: TGTGCCACCAGCAGAGAGGGACTAGCGGGGGGGCACAATGAGCAGTTCTTC. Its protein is CATSREGLAGGHNEQFF.

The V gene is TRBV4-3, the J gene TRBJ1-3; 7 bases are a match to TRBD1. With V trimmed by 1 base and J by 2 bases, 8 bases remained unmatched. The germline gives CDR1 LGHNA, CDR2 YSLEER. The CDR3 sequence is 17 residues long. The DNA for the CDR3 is TGCGCCAGCAGCCAAGTATTTCCCGGGACAGCTGGAAACACCATATATTTT. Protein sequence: CASSQVFPGTAGNTIYF.

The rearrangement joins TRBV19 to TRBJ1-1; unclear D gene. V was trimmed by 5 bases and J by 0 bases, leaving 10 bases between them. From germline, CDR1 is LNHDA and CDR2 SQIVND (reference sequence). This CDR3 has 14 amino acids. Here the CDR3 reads CASSWEGMNTEAFF. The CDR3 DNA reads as TGTGCCAGTAGTTGGGAGGGTATGAACACTGAAGCTTTCTTT. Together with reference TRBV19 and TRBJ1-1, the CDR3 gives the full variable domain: DGGITQSPKYLFRKEGQNVTLSCEQNLNHDAMYWYRQDPGQGLRLIYYSQIVNDFQKGDIAEGYSVSREKKESFPLTVTSAQKNPTAFYLCASSWEGMNTEAFFGQGTRLTVV.

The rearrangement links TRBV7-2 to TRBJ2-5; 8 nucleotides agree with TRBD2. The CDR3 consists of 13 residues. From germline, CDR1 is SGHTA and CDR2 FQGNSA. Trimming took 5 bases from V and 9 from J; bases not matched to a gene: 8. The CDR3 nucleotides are TGTGCCAGCAGCGAGGGACTAGAAGGAGCCCAGTACTTC. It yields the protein CASSEGLEGAQYF.

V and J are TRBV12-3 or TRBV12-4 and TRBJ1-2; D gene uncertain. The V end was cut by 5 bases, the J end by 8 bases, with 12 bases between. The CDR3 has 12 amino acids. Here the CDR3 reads CASSPAGRGYTF. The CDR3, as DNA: TGTGCCAGCAGTCCCGCCGGGAGGGGCTACACCTTC.

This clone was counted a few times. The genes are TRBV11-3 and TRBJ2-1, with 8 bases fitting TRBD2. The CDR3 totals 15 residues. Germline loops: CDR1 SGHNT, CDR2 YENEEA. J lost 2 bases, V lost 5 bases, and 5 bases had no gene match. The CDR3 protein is CASSGSGSTYNEQFF. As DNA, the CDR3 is TGTGCCAGCAGCGGAAGCGGGAGCACCTACAATGAGCAGTTCTTC.

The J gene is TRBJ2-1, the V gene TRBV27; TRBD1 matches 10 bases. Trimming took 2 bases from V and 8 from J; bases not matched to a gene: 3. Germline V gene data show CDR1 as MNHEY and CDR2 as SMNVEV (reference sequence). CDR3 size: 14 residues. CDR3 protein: CASSLGTGAYEQFF. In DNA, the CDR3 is TGTGCCAGCAGTTTAGGGACAGGGGCGTATGAGCAGTTCTTC.

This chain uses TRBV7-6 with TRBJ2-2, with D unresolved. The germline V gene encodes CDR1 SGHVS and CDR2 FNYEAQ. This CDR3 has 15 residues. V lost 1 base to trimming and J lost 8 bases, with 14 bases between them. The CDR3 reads CASSLGAPTVGELFF. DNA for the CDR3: TGTGCCAGCAGCTTAGGGGCCCCGACCGTAGGGGAGCTGTTTTTT. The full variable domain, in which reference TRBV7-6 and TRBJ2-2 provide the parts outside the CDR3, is GAGVSQSPRYKVTKRGQDVALRCDPISGHVSLYWYRQALGQGPEFLTYFNYEAQQDKSGLPNDRFSAERPEGSISTLTIQRTEQRDSAMYRCASSLGAPTVGELFFGEGSRLTVL.

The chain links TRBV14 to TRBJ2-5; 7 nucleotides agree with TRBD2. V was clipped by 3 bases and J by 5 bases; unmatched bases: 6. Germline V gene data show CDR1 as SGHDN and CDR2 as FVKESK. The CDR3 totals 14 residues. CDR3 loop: CASSHLGLEETQYF. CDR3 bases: TGTGCCAGCAGCCATTTAGGACTAGAGGAGACCCAGTACTTC.

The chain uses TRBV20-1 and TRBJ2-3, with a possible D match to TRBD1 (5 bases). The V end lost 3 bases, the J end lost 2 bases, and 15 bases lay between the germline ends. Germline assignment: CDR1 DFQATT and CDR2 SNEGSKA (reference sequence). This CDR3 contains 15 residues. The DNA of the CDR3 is TGCAGTGCTAGTGAGGACAAAACAACCACAGATACGCAGTATTTT. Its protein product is CSASEDKTTTDTQYF.

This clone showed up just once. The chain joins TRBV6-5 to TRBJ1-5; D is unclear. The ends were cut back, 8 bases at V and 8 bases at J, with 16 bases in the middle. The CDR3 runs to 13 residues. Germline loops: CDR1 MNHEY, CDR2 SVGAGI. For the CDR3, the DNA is TGTGCCAGCGGCGAGAGAGGTAAAAAGCCCCAGCATTTT. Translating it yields CASGERGKKPQHF.